This T cell receptor (beta chain) came from a study of T cells in localized non-small cell lung cancer (dated by TCRdb to between 2020 and 2021). Concerning the study at large: T cell repertoires of some 240 early-stage NSCLC patients were analyzed, with tumors being compared against uninvolved tumor-adjacent lungs. All 230 or so NSCLC patients in the cohort were treatment-naive and had localized lung tumors that were resected. NSCLC patients had a mean age of roughly 66 years, and around 130 were male and about a hundred female. The investigation overall reported the following: Of the top 100 tumor clones, a median of roughly 56 were detected in paired uninvolved adjacent lung; under 30 were also among that lung's top 100. The highest T cell clonality was observed in uninvolved tumor-adjacent lung, where clonality exceeded that of tumor, suggesting that antigenic responses were more focused in uninvolved tumor-adjacent lung. Since the design was exploratory, TCR variables were selected using unadjusted p-values with no false-discovery rate correction. Longer overall survival was associated with higher blood T cell density, whereas shorter survival was associated with higher adjacent-lung clonality. Because multi-region sequencing of the tumors was not done, intratumor heterogeneity could not be ruled out.

At diagnosis, tumor, uninvolved tumor-adjacent lung and peripheral blood were collected and then preserved as a mix of FFPE and fresh-frozen material. Blood samples were analyzed as peripheral blood mononuclear cells for TCR repertoire profiling. In the case of this clone: The antigen it binds to is not known. No base quality information exists; no much larger clone differs at one position.

From the germline V gene, CDR1 is SGHRS and CDR2 is YFSETQ. The junction carries 12 bases between V and J, which are trimmed by 2 bases and 0 bases respectively. Reading from cysteine to phenylalanine, the CDR3 counts 16 amino acids. Only CDR3 DNA is held: 48 bases, read in frame from base 1. TCR beta CDR3 regions were sequenced from DNA using the immunoSEQ Assay. The authors processed their data as follows. To compute T cell density, TCR beta template counts were normalized to usable DNA, which was estimated by amplifying housekeeping genes. The preseqR package was used to estimate richness by extrapolating to 400,000 templates for PBMC samples and to 120,000 templates for tissue samples. Clonality was defined as one minus Pielou's evenness. Tissue-enriched TCRs were identified by differential abundance testing using productive amino-acid clonotypes, minimum total count 5 and alpha 0.1. Repertoire overlap between compartments was quantified with the Jaccard Index and Morisita Overlap Index. TCR beta CDR3s were clustered by GLIPH together with public tetramer-defined viral CDR3s, and at least three viral sequences plus V-gene enrichment were required for viral motifs. The table comes from immuneACCESS by way of TCRdb, which keeps in-frame sequences with V and J called. Part of the clones is missing from these tables; in studies checked, under half for an unresolved V gene and the rest for unknown reasons. From that table come the V and J calls and clone size; the DNA was used to work out D and trimming. The sample table holds roughly 34,000 clones, of which roughly 87% were seen once. The biggest ten clones account for less than 20% of the sample.

The chain links TRBV5-1 with TRBJ1-5; the D gene is not confidently resolved. This receptor was taken from a man aged 35 to 70 with stage III lung adenocarcinoma. The sequencing used peripheral blood mononuclear cells, collected before any cancer treatment. The sequence in DNA is TGCGCCAGCAGCTTTTCAGGACCTAATAGCAATCAGCCCCAGCATTTT. Translated, this gives CASSFSGPNSNQPQHF.